The entry below describes one T cell receptor beta chain. Its antigen is still unknown. Primed by a sample-barcoded 5' primer and a J-beta primer mix, a second PCR proceeded for roughly 7 to 11 cycles. Each single sample gave us at least 3 million CDR3-containing paired-end reads. TCRdb re-called the 5' RACE reads with MiXCR, one entry per CDR3 protein. The sample records just over 1 million distinct CDR3 sequences, over 35% being singletons. This entry belongs to a study of blood T cells in healthy people across ages. Findings of the study overall: A roughly linear age-dependent decrease characterized TCR beta diversity per million T cells. There were more naive CD4+ cells and higher diversity in long-lived donors than in aged donors.

Germline lookup yields CDR1 DFQATT and CDR2 SNEGSKA (reference sequence). The CDR3 totals 15 residues. V lost 1 base to trimming and J lost 3 bases; unmatched junction nucleotides: 5. This receptor was identified in a woman aged 55-69 years in good health. The rearrangement links TRBV20-1 to TRBJ2-2; 7 bases map to TRBD2. Sequenced sample: blood. CDR3 sequence: CSARGGGRDTGELFF. The CDR3 nucleotides read TGCAGTGCTAGAGGAGGAGGGAGGGACACCGGGGAGCTGTTTTTT.